Presented here are 5 T cell receptor beta chains from one specimen sequenced in a study of technical replicates of blood from a handful of donors. Data came from immunoSEQ multiplex PCR; TCRdb stores just in-frame clones and leaves some out. The sample shows tens of thousands of clones, nearly 98% of them seen only once. The source material was T cells isolated from PBMCs. Receptors were obtained from a human donor in good health.

The genes are TRBV6-5 and TRBJ1-1; D not resolved. V was trimmed by 0 bases and J by 9 bases, leaving 11 bases between them. The length of the CDR3 is 13 residues. Germline V gene data show CDR1 as MNHEY and CDR2 as SVGAGI. CDR3 coding DNA: TGTGCCAGCAGTTACTCGCACCAGAATCAAGCTTTCTTT. Protein sequence: CASSYSHQNQAFF.

The CDR3 reads CASSQRGSSGRLPGWCEQYF. The CDR3 coding sequence is TGCGCCAGCAGTCAGCGGGGGTCTAGCGGGAGGTTACCAGGTTGGTGCGAGCAGTACTTC. The chain joins TRBV23-1 to TRBJ2-7; 11 nucleotides agree with TRBD2. TRBV23-1 counts as an open reading frame of uncertain function. The CDR3 contains 20 residues. J lost 6 bases, V lost 3 bases, and 22 bases had no gene match.

V gene TRBV5-1 combines with J gene TRBJ1-1, with a possible D match to TRBD1 (6 bases). This CDR3 is 13 amino acids long. Trimming removed 4 bases at V and 5 bases at J, with 12 bases between. From germline, CDR1 is SGHRS and CDR2 YFSETQ. This CDR3 is CASSLQGSTEAFF. The CDR3 DNA reads as TGCGCCAGCAGCCTACAGGGAAGTACTGAAGCTTTCTTT.

This chain joins TRBV11-3 and TRBJ2-3; 8 nucleotides align to TRBD1. The V gene end was trimmed by 5 bases and the J gene end by 2 bases; junction bases not matched to a gene: 6. Germline CDR1 is SGHNT and CDR2 is YENEEA. The CDR3 spans 15 residues. The CDR3 here is CASSQRQGPTDTQYF. The CDR3 nucleotides read TGTGCCAGCAGCCAAAGACAGGGGCCCACAGATACGCAGTATTTT.

V usage is TRBV6-5 and J usage is TRBJ2-5, with 10 bases aligning to TRBD2. Germline assignment: CDR1 MNHEY and CDR2 SVGAGI. With 5 bases clipped from V and 3 bases from J, the junction kept 6 bases outside the gene matches. The CDR3 contains 15 residues. Here the CDR3 reads CASSLLGLAEETQYF. In nucleotides, the CDR3 is TGTGCCAGCAGTCTACTAGGACTAGCGGAAGAGACCCAGTACTTC.